The clone carrying this T cell receptor (beta chain) was recorded at least ten times. The data derive from a study of human T cells and chemical hapten exposure. V was shortened by 7 bases and J by 7 bases, with 11 bases between the two germline ends. There are 11 residues in the CDR3. CDR1 and CDR2 from the germline V gene are DFQATT and SNEGSKA (reference sequence). In the source study's methods: Counts of TCRs in each sample centred on a median of about 99,000 and extended from approximately 25,000 to 650,000. One entry per CDR3 protein results from TCRdb running MiXCR on the RACE reads. For this entry, the V and J calls and clone size follow TCRdb and not the study's own pipeline. This sample has about 30,000 distinct CDR3 sequences, with 10% found just once. Stated time point: pre-sensitization, week 0. Documented treatment: therapeutic diphenylcyclopropenone sensitization with weekly scalp DPC. Sequencing started from total RNA isolated from unfractionated whole blood.

The chain couples TRBV20-1 to TRBJ1-3, with D perhaps TRBD1 (5 bases). The starting material was whole blood, obtained in connection with sensitization to the hapten diphenylcyclopropenone (DPC). This sequence was found in a man between 45 and 60 years old with alopecia areata. Some clones in this sample may be carry-over from other donors' samples. DNA of the CDR3: TGCAGTGTCCCGCGGGGGAACACCATATATTTT. Residues: CSVPRGNTIYF.